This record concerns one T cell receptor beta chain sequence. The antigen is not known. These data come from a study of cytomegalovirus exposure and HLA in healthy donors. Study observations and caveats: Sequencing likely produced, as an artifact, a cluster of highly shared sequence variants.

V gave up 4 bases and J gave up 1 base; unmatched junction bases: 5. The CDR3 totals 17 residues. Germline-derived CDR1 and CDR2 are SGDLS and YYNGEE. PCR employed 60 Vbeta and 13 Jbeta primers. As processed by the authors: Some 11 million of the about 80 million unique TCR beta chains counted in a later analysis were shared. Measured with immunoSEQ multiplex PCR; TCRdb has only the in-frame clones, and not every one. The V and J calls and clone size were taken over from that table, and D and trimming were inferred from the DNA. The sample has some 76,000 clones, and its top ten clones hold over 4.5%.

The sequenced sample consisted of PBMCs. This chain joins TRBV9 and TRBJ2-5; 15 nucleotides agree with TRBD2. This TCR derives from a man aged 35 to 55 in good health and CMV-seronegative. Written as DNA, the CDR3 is TGTGCCAGCAGCACACGGACTAGCGGGGGGGTCCAAGAGACCCAGTACTTC. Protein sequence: CASSTRTSGGVQETQYF.